Sequencing of this T cell receptor (beta chain) was carried out in a study of T cells expressing NK-cell markers. Study-wide background: Investigators obtained TCR beta repertoires from sorted CD3+CD56+NKG2C+, CD3+CD56+NKG2C- and CD3+CD56-NKG2C+ T cells.

Germline loops: CDR1 PRHDT, CDR2 FYEKMQ (reference sequence). The CDR3 contains 14 residues. Notes on this clonotype: What it binds is not known.

Study-wide results and caveats: The study found these clonotypes also leading the CD3+CD56-NKG2C+ fraction in several donors.

TCRdb reprocessed the 5' RACE reads and keeps a single row for each CDR3 protein, giving no DNA. This sample's table has 350,000 to 450,000 distinct CDR3 sequences. Input material: blood T cells: a sorted CD56 or NKG2C T cell subset, CD4+ or CD8+ T cells, or bulk PBMC T cells (not recorded which). This clonotype originated in a man aged 18 to 69 in good health. The chain uses TRBV13 and TRBJ2-7; TCRdb's assignment of TRBD1 cannot be checked, as there is no DNA. The CDR3 reads CASSTRESSYEQYF.